These 30 T cell receptor beta chains were sequenced from one sample in a study of T cells after posttransplantation cyclophosphamide (dated by TCRdb to 2016 to 2018). The library was built by means of the immunoSEQ multiplex PCR assay. TCRdb took this table from immuneACCESS and kept in-frame rearrangements with V and J called. Such tables lack part of the clones; where checked against another copy, unresolved V genes explain under half of the gap, and the rest is unexplained. The sample yields under 20,000 clones; less than 80% were counted once. The ten largest clones add up to around 25% of the sample. The label giving this sample's treatment or condition can be read as: high-dose cyclophosphamide on days +3 and +4 as single-agent GVHD prophylaxis. For conditioning, the PTCy patients got busulfan and fludarabine, then a related or unrelated marrow graft, followed by cyclophosphamide on days +3 and +4.

Sequences were derived from PBMCs, sampled after an allogeneic stem cell transplant with post-transplant cyclophosphamide. The receptors stem from a young adult male patient who received an allogeneic stem cell transplant from a related donor, was CMV-positive, and had acute GVHD only. Once a transplant has taken place, some T cells may be donor derived.

This clone was recorded a few times. This chain uses TRBV5-1 with TRBJ2-1; 7 bases map to TRBD1. The CDR3 length is 14 residues. The germline V gene encodes CDR1 SGHRS and CDR2 YFSETQ. V lost 4 bases and J lost 5; bases outside the gene matches: 6. Here the CDR3 reads CASSTGEGDNEQFF. CDR3 nucleotides: TGCGCCAGCAGCACAGGGGAAGGAGACAATGAGCAGTTCTTC.

The chain links TRBV9 to TRBJ2-2; D uncertain. Germline CDR1 and CDR2: SGDLS and YYNGEE. Trimming stripped 5 bases from V and 6 bases from J, with 8 bases between. The CDR3 has 12 amino acids. CDR3 sequence reads: CASRLNAGELFF. CDR3 DNA sequence: TGTGCCAGCAGACTAAACGCCGGGGAGCTGTTTTTT.

The chain is built from TRBV7-8 and TRBJ2-7; no definite D call. V lost 0 bases and J lost 0, with 9 bases in between. CDR1 and CDR2 (germline): SGHVS, FQNEAQ. The length of the CDR3 is 15 residues. The CDR3 region is CASSLASGGSYEQYF. CDR3 DNA: TGTGCCAGCAGCTTAGCGAGTGGCGGCTCCTACGAGCAGTACTTC.

As for this clone: The same CDR3 arises from other DNA sequences in this sample as well. The chain combines TRBV15 with TRBJ2-1; 7 bases are a match to TRBD2. V dropped 9 bases and J dropped 1; count of bases not matched to a gene: 9. CDR3 length equals 15 residues. CDR1 and CDR2 (germline): LNHNV, YYDKDF (reference sequence). Here the CDR3 reads CATSAEGGSYNEQFF. CDR3 sequence (DNA): TGTGCCACTAGCGCCGAGGGAGGGTCCTACAATGAGCAGTTCTTC.

V is TRBV2 and J is TRBJ2-2; tentatively, D is TRBD1 (5 bases). Germline V gene lookup returns CDR1 SNHLY and CDR2 FYNNEI. V lost 7 bases to trimming and J lost 1 base, with 10 bases between them. CDR3 length equals 14 residues. CDR3 bases: TGTGCCAGCATGGGCAGGGTGAACACCGGGGAGCTGTTTTTT. This translates into CASMGRVNTGELFF.

The chain joins TRBV11-2 to TRBJ2-5, with 13 bases fitting TRBD2. CDR3 length: 18 residues. J lost 0 bases, V lost 0 bases, and 4 bases had no gene match. Germline assignment: CDR1 SGHAT and CDR2 FQNNGV. The DNA for the CDR3 is TGTGCCAGCAGCTTAGAGGGACTAGCGGGGACCGACCAAGAGACCCAGTACTTC. Amino acids: CASSLEGLAGTDQETQYF.

This rearrangement joins TRBV10-1 to TRBJ2-5; 9 nucleotides match TRBD2. The junction had 5 bases not matched to a gene; V was cut back by 3 bases and J by 3 bases. CDR3 length: 15 residues. Germline V gene data show CDR1 as WNHNN and CDR2 as SYGVQD (reference sequence). CDR3 nucleotides: TGCGCCAGCAGTGAAGGGGCGGGGGGGGAAGAGACCCAGTACTTC. Its protein product is CASSEGAGGEETQYF.

This clone was found once. This sequence joins TRBV19 and TRBJ2-3; 15 nucleotides align to TRBD2. V lost 3 bases and J lost 6; bases outside the gene matches: 19. The CDR3 sequence is 21 residues long. The germline V gene has CDR1 LNHDA and CDR2 SQIVND (reference sequence). The DNA of the CDR3 is TGTGCCAGTAGTATGTGGGGGACTAGCGGGGGGAGGGTGGGACAACGTGATACGCAGTATTTT. This codes for CASSMWGTSGGRVGQRDTQYF.

The CDR3 protein is CASSVGGRETQYF. The CDR3 nucleotides read TGTGCCAGCAGCGTAGGGGGGCGCGAGACCCAGTACTTC. This sequence joins TRBV9 and TRBJ2-5; tentative D call: TRBD1 (6 bases). This CDR3 contains 13 residues. Germline V CDR1 and CDR2: SGDLS, YYNGEE. V was shortened by 0 bases and J by 5 bases, with 8 bases between the two germline ends.

This clone was picked up one time. CDR3 residues: CASGSGGPTWDGELFF. CDR3 coding DNA: TGTGCCAGCGGTAGCGGGGGCCCAACCTGGGACGGGGAGCTGTTTTTT. V usage is TRBV11-3 and J usage is TRBJ2-2; 9 bases match TRBD2. Trimming removed 8 bases from V and 7 bases from J; junction bases left unmatched: 14. The germline gives CDR1 SGHNT, CDR2 YENEEA. The CDR3 is 16 residues long.

CDR3 sequence: CASSDPRAGNTIYF. CDR3 DNA sequence: TGTGCCAGCAGTGACCCCCGAGCGGGAAACACCATATATTTT. This chain connects TRBV2 to TRBJ1-3, with D unclear. The CDR3 covers 14 residues. CDR1 is SNHLY, CDR2 FYNNEI, per germline. V dropped 3 bases and J dropped 4 bases, with 10 bases sitting between them.

CDR3 loop: CATSRDRPRDQPQHF. CDR3 DNA: TGTGCCACCAGCAGAGACCGTCCCCGAGATCAGCCCCAGCATTTT. The chain links TRBV15 to TRBJ1-5; unclear D gene. The CDR3 totals 15 residues. The V end lost 0 bases, the J end lost 5 bases, and 11 bases lay between the germline ends. From germline, CDR1 is LNHNV and CDR2 YYDKDF (reference sequence). Combining the CDR3 with reference TRBV15 and TRBJ1-5 gives the whole variable domain DAMVIQNPRYQVTQFGKPVTLSCSQTLNHNVMYWYQQKSSQAPKLLFHYYDKDFNNEADTPDNFQSRRPNTSFCFLDIRSPGLGDTAMYLCATSRDRPRDQPQHFGDGTRLSIL.

The rearrangement uses TRBV5-5 and TRBJ1-5; TRBD1 matches at 8 bases. The CDR3 consists of 14 residues. The V gene's germline CDR1 is SGHKS and CDR2 YYEKEE (reference sequence). Losses at the gene ends were 5 bases for V and 5 bases for J; bases not matched to a gene: 6. CDR3 region: CASSSGQGDQPQHF. Written as DNA, the CDR3 is TGTGCCAGCAGTTCCGGACAGGGAGATCAGCCCCAGCATTTT.

Only a few counts were recorded for this clone. This sequence joins TRBV23-1 and TRBJ1-1, with 11 bases identical to TRBD1. TRBV23-1 is classed as an ORF, of uncertain function. V lost 1 base and J lost 6; bases outside the gene matches: 13. The CDR3 is 18 residues long. CDR3 bases: TGCGCCAGCAGTCAATGGGCGGGACAGGGGGAAGACCCGCCTGAAGCTTTCTTT. Residues: CASSQWAGQGEDPPEAFF.

By share, this clone ranks as medium-sized. The chain is built from TRBV4-1 and TRBJ1-4; maybe TRBD1 (5 bases). CDR1 is MGHRA, CDR2 YSYEKL, per germline. CDR3 length: 15 amino acids. Trimming removed 0 bases from V and 6 bases from J, with 11 bases in between. For the CDR3, the DNA is TGCGCCAGCAGCCAAGAACGGGGGGAGGATGAAAAACTGTTTTTT. It codes for CASSQERGEDEKLFF.

V usage is TRBV5-1 and J usage is TRBJ2-7; 7 nucleotides align to TRBD2. Germline V gene data show CDR1 as SGHRS and CDR2 as YFSETQ. Trimming removed 4 bases from V and 5 bases from J; junction bases left unmatched: 12. This CDR3 spans 15 amino acids. CDR3 region: CASSTGLGQFNEQYF. As DNA, the CDR3 is TGCGCCAGCAGCACCGGACTAGGACAATTCAACGAGCAGTACTTC.

This clone has a handful of counts. The rearrangement joins TRBV18 to TRBJ2-5; a weak D match, TRBD2 (6 bases). From germline, CDR1 is KGHSH and CDR2 LQKENI. Deletions cut 2 bases from V and 1 base from J, with 11 bases between. The CDR3 has 15 residues. CDR3 DNA: TGTGCCAGCTCACCAAAGGGACTCACCCAAGAGACCCAGTACTTC. Its translation: CASSPKGLTQETQYF.

This clone was observed once. J is TRBJ2-1 and V is TRBV4-3; 7 bases are a match to TRBD1. The germline V gene has CDR1 LGHNA and CDR2 YSLEER. CDR3 length: 14 residues. Trimming cost V 5 bases and J 6 bases; bases outside gene matches: 7. The CDR3 DNA is TGCGCCAGCAGCGTCAGGGGGTACGGCAATGAGCAGTTCTTC. As protein: CASSVRGYGNEQFF.

The chain recombines TRBV2 with TRBJ2-5; possibly TRBD2 for D (7 bases). The length of the CDR3 is 13 residues. Germline V gene sequence: CDR1 SNHLY, CDR2 FYNNEI. Trimming took 10 bases from V and 7 from J, leaving 19 bases between them. The CDR3 DNA sequence: TGTGCCACGGGGGCTAGCGGATTGGGGACCCAGTACTTC. Translated: CATGASGLGTQYF.

The chain is built from TRBV5-1 and TRBJ2-3, with 7 nucleotides matching TRBD2. Germline V CDR1 and CDR2: SGHRS, YFSETQ. V shed 0 bases, J shed 9 bases, and the junction held 10 bases outside the gene matches. The CDR3 totals 15 residues. CDR3 in amino acids: CASSLDGSAGGTQYF. CDR3 nucleotide sequence: TGCGCCAGCAGCTTGGATGGATCGGCCGGGGGGACGCAGTATTTT.

The chain employs TRBV7-2 and TRBJ1-2; no firm D call. Germline V lookup: CDR1 SGHTA, CDR2 FQGNSA. V lost 1 base, J lost 4 bases, and 16 bases lay in between. This CDR3 has 16 amino acids. CDR3 DNA sequence: TGTGCCAGCAGCTTAGACCAACTTCCAGGCACCTATGGCTACACCTTC. Its translation is CASSLDQLPGTYGYTF.

The CDR3 bases are TGTGCCAGCAGCTACGACAGGGGCTATGGCTACACCTTC. This encodes CASSYDRGYGYTF. The chain recombines TRBV7-6 with TRBJ1-2, with 8 bases fitting TRBD1. The trim removed 4 bases at V and 4 bases at J, leaving 2 bases unmatched. Germline CDR1 is SGHVS and CDR2 is FNYEAQ. The CDR3 has 13 amino acids. Filled out from reference TRBV7-6 and TRBJ1-2, the complete variable domain reads GAGVSQSPRYKVTKRGQDVALRCDPISGHVSLYWYRQALGQGPEFLTYFNYEAQQDKSGLPNDRFSAERPEGSISTLTIQRTEQRDSAMYRCASSYDRGYGYTFGSGTRLTVV.

The chain combines TRBV7-2 with TRBJ1-4, with 9 nucleotides matching TRBD1. The CDR3 consists of 14 residues. Germline CDR1 is SGHTA and CDR2 is FQGNSA. Trimming took 5 bases from V and 7 from J; bases not matched to a gene: 5. CDR3 DNA: TGTGCCAGCAGCCGGGACAGGGAGGCTGAAAAACTGTTTTTT. Translated, it gives CASSRDREAEKLFF.

This rearrangement joins TRBV29-1 to TRBJ1-2; 7 bases line up with TRBD1. Germline CDR1 is SQVTM and CDR2 is ANQGSEA. Trimming removed 4 bases from V and 2 bases from J; junction bases left unmatched: 4. This CDR3 is built from 13 residues. In DNA, the CDR3 is TGCAGCGTTGCCACAGGGGCGAACTATGGCTACACCTTC. It yields the protein CSVATGANYGYTF.

This clone was seen just once. V and J are TRBV2 and TRBJ2-3, with TRBD2 as a possible D gene (7 bases). CDR1 and CDR2 (germline): SNHLY, FYNNEI. CDR3 size: 13 residues. V gave up 6 bases and J gave up 8 bases, with 15 bases separating them. CDR3 in DNA: TGTGCCAGCAGCGGGGGGCCAGCGGGTACGCAGTATTTT. Translated, it gives CASSGGPAGTQYF.

The chain links TRBV7-8 to TRBJ2-3, with 9 bases aligning to TRBD2. Germline V gives CDR1 SGHVS, CDR2 FQNEAQ. CDR3 length: 17 residues. V shed 2 bases, J shed 3 bases, and the junction held 9 bases outside the gene matches. For the CDR3, the DNA is TGTGCCAGCAGCTTACTTAGGGCGGGGGGGCTGACAGATACGCAGTATTTT. Translation: CASSLLRAGGLTDTQYF.

This clone has just a few counts. This chain links TRBV4-2 with TRBJ1-2; 7 bases align to TRBD1. Germline trimming cut 4 bases from V and 2 bases from J; bases unmatched to any gene: 16. Germline V lookup: CDR1 LGHNA, CDR2 YNFKEQ. CDR3 length equals 18 residues. As DNA, the CDR3 is TGTGCCAGCAGCCCATGGGGGGCTACAGGGGAAGCGAACTATGGCTACACCTTC. It yields the protein CASSPWGATGEANYGYTF.

V and J are TRBV6-5 and TRBJ2-7; a possible D gene is TRBD1 (5 bases). Germline CDR1 MNHEY, CDR2 SVGAGI. This CDR3 is 15 amino acids long. Trimming shortened V by 2 bases and J by 4 bases, and 15 bases separated the two germline ends. CDR3 in DNA: TGTGCCAGCAGTTACGCCCCGCAGGGTGGATACGAGCAGTACTTC. Translating gives CASSYAPQGGYEQYF.

The chain is built from TRBV11-3 and TRBJ2-7, with a weak D call TRBD1 (5 bases). The CDR3 length is 14 residues. Trimming took 7 bases from V and 3 from J, leaving 16 bases between them. The germline gives CDR1 SGHNT, CDR2 YENEEA. The CDR3 DNA is TGTGCCAGCATCATCGACAGCTTTCTCTACGAGCAGTACTTC. This encodes CASIIDSFLYEQYF.

The genes are TRBV5-6 and TRBJ2-7; D is possibly TRBD2 (5 bases). The germline CDR1 and CDR2 sequences are SGHDT and YYEEEE. CDR3 length equals 13 residues. Deletions cut 5 bases from V and 1 base from J, with 10 bases between. CDR3 bases: TGTGCCAGCAGTCCCAGGACTTCCTACGAGCAGTACTTC. This sequence encodes CASSPRTSYEQYF.